Following are 9 T cell receptor beta chains from one sample sequenced in a study of tumor-infiltrating lymphocytes in oesophageal squamous cell carcinoma. TCRdb fed the PCR reads into MiXCR, producing one record per CDR3 protein. There are just over 15,000 distinct CDR3 sequences in the sample; around 51% occur only once, and roughly 37% lies in the top ten. The source material was esophageal tumor tissue. These receptors all come from a female donor with esophageal squamous cell carcinoma.

J is TRBJ2-5 and V is TRBV7-2; 10 bases match TRBD1. The end of the DNA is better explained by TRBJ2-7, so the J call may be wrong. In germline, CDR1 is SGHTA, CDR2 FQGNSA. The CDR3 loop spans 14 amino acids. The CDR3 region is CASSLDRGYYEQYF. The DNA for the CDR3 is TGTGCCAGCAGCTTGGACAGGGGGTACTACGAGCAGTACTTC.

This clonotype appeared once. The junction shows a germline mismatch at one end, possibly a read error. The rearrangement joins TRBV7-6 to TRBJ2-5; D is perhaps TRBD2 (5 bases). The J call may not be correct, given that the DNA end is closer to TRBJ2-7. CDR1 SGHVS and CDR2 FNYEAQ come from the germline V gene. The CDR3 covers 13 residues. DNA of the CDR3: TGTGCTAGCAGCTTAGATACGGGGTACGAGCAGTACTTC. Translated, it gives CASSLDTGYEQYF.

V is TRBV11-2 and J is TRBJ2-1; weak D call: TRBD1 (5 bases). V gave up 5 bases and J gave up 1 base, with 21 bases separating them. Looked up from germline, CDR1 is SGHAT and CDR2 is FQNNGV. The CDR3 has 18 residues. The CDR3 spells CASSTRAWWVYSYNEQFF. The CDR3 nucleotides read TGTGCCAGCAGCACCAGGGCCTGGTGGGTTTATTCCTACAATGAGCAGTTCTTC.

This sequence joins TRBV7-6 and TRBJ2-1, with 13 bases identical to TRBD2. The DNA end favors TRBJ2-5, so the J call may be wrong. There are 16 residues in the CDR3. Germline CDR1 and CDR2: SGHVS and FNYEAQ. Here the CDR3 reads CASSLGGLAGAETQYF. The CDR3 coding sequence is TGTGCCAGCAGCTTAGGCGGACTAGCGGGAGCAGAGACCCAGTACTTC.

This clonotype was detected ten times or more. The rearrangement uses TRBV28 and TRBJ1-5; a possible D gene is TRBD1 (5 bases). CDR3 size: 14 residues. Germline V gene sequence: CDR1 MDHEN, CDR2 SYDVKM. V dropped 3 bases and J dropped 4 bases, with 10 bases sitting between them. CDR3 in amino acids: CASSFVAGNQPQHF. The CDR3 DNA sequence: TGTGCCAGCAGTTTTGTGGCAGGGAATCAGCCCCAGCATTTT.

A word on this clonotype: The conserved closing phenylalanine or tryptophan is absent in this CDR3, likely reflecting a read error. The limits of the CDR3 on the DNA are not certain, so only TCRdb's listed CDR3 is given. The rearrangement joins TRBV7-1 to TRBJ2-6; the table's D call, TRBD1, was not checked against the DNA. TRBV7-1 is known as an ORF, though its function is uncertain. The CDR3 comprises 17 residues, both ends counted. CDR3 protein: CASSNRDRGSYEQYFGA.

This chain links TRBV10-1 with TRBJ1-1; no firm D call. V lost 0 bases, J lost 8 bases, and 16 bases lay in between. The length of the CDR3 is 15 residues. Per germline, CDR1 WNHNN and CDR2 SYGVQD (reference sequence). The CDR3 loop reads CASSESNGPFLEAFF. In nucleotides, the CDR3 is TGCGCCAGCAGTGAGTCGAATGGGCCATTCCTGGAAGCTTTCTTT.

The rearrangement links TRBV7-3 to TRBJ2-6; 11 bases are shared with TRBD2. Matching the DNA end better, TRBJ2-1 makes the J call doubtful. CDR1 SGHTA and CDR2 FQGTGA come from the germline V gene. CDR3 length equals 15 residues. CDR3 in amino acids: CASIRPGLADFEQFF. CDR3 nucleotides: TGTGCCAGCATCAGACCGGGACTAGCGGATTTTGAGCAGTTCTTC.

V is TRBV7-6 and J is TRBJ2-4; 7 nucleotides align to TRBD1. The J call may be wrong; the DNA end is better matched by TRBJ2-7. CDR3 size: 14 residues. Germline V gene lookup returns CDR1 SGHVS and CDR2 FNYEAQ. The CDR3 spells CASSLRQGAYEQYF. The CDR3, as DNA: TGTGCCAGCAGCCTTCGACAGGGAGCCTACGAGCAGTACTTC.